These T cell receptor beta chains were read from a single sample in a study of blood T cells in healthy people across ages. TCRdb reprocessed the 5' RACE reads with MiXCR, giving one entry per CDR3 protein. The sample shows some 920,000 distinct CDR3 sequences, roughly 51% of them seen only once. Sequenced: blood. The receptors originated from a woman between 55 and 75 years old in good health. Both conserved end residues are part of each CDR3. Each record gives: J gene, clone size, V gene, D gene, CDR3 protein, CDR3 DNA. The D gene is left open where the match is weak. A row's size may be missing; if present it is once, few, many or a size class.

J: TRBJ1-5; size: .; V: TRBV7-2; D: .; CDR3: CASTPDVYSNQPQHF; DNA: TGTGCCAGCACCCCAGATGTGTATAGCAATCAGCCCCAGCATTTT
J: TRBJ2-4; size: .; V: TRBV28; D: .; CDR3: CASSWEWGGKNIQYF; DNA: TGTGCCAGCAGTTGGGAGTGGGGAGGCAAAAACATTCAGTACTTC
J: TRBJ2-2; size: .; V: TRBV11-2; D: .; CDR3: CASSPGRHTNTGELFF; DNA: TGTGCCAGCAGCCCAGGACGGCATACCAACACCGGGGAGCTGTTTTTT
J: TRBJ1-1; size: few; V: TRBV7-9; D: .; CDR3: CASSFKNTEAFF; DNA: TGTGCCAGCAGCTTTAAGAACACTGAAGCTTTCTTT
J: TRBJ2-3; size: few; V: TRBV6-1; D: TRBD2; CDR3: CASTGTRTDTQYF; DNA: TGTGCCAGCACCGGGACTAGGACAGATACGCAGTATTTT
J: TRBJ2-1; size: .; V: TRBV6-2/TRBV6-3; D: TRBD2; CDR3: CASSYSMGLAWDNEQFF; DNA: TGTGCCAGCAGTTACTCGATGGGACTAGCTTGGGATAATGAGCAGTTCTTC
J: TRBJ2-7; size: .; V: TRBV21-1; D: .; CDR3: CWLRRAYEQYF; DNA: TGCTGGCTGCGTCGTGCCTACGAGCAGTACTTC
J: TRBJ1-5; size: .; V: TRBV7-2; D: .; CDR3: CASSLGGRVAQPQHF; DNA: TGTGCCAGCAGCTTAGGTGGCAGGGTGGCTCAGCCCCAGCATTTT
J: TRBJ1-2; size: few; V: TRBV5-6; D: .; CDR3: CASSAHIRGGYTF; DNA: TGTGCCAGCAGCGCGCACATTAGAGGAGGCTACACCTTC
J: TRBJ2-7; size: few; V: TRBV25-1; D: TRBD1; CDR3: CASDRGQGPYEQYF; DNA: TGTGCCAGCGATCGGGGACAGGGGCCCTACGAGCAGTACTTC
J: TRBJ2-5; size: .; V: TRBV30; D: TRBD2; CDR3: CAWSTGRAQETQYF; DNA: TGTGCCTGGAGCACCGGGAGGGCCCAAGAGACCCAGTACTTC
J: TRBJ2-1; size: .; V: TRBV28; D: .; CDR3: CASSHPRSWEQFF; DNA: TGTGCCAGCAGTCACCCGCGGTCCTGGGAGCAGTTCTTC
J: TRBJ2-7; size: .; V: TRBV28; D: .; CDR3: CASSGAHSYGQYF; DNA: TGTGCCAGCAGTGGAGCCCACTCCTACGGGCAGTACTTC
J: TRBJ2-7; size: .; V: TRBV4-3; D: TRBD2; CDR3: CASSHGTSGTYEQYF; DNA: TGCGCCAGCAGCCATGGGACTAGCGGCACCTACGAGCAGTACTTC
J: TRBJ2-1; size: .; V: TRBV4-3; D: .; CDR3: CASSQKMGPELYNEQFF; DNA: TGCGCCAGCAGCCAAAAAATGGGACCTGAGCTCTACAATGAGCAGTTCTTC
J: TRBJ1-1; size: .; V: TRBV19; D: TRBD1; CDR3: CASQPLTGGKSEAFF; DNA: TGTGCCAGCCAACCTTTGACAGGGGGCAAATCTGAAGCTTTCTTT
J: TRBJ2-7; size: few; V: TRBV27; D: TRBD2; CDR3: CASRPAGTYEQYF; DNA: TGTGCCAGCAGGCCAGCGGGAACCTACGAGCAGTACTTC
J: TRBJ2-7; size: few; V: TRBV7-9; D: TRBD2; CDR3: CASSIAGDDSYEQYF; DNA: TGTGCCAGCAGCATAGCGGGAGACGATTCCTACGAGCAGTACTTC
J: TRBJ1-5; size: .; V: TRBV24-1; D: .; CDR3: CATAHRTNQPQHF; DNA: TGTGCCACCGCGCACAGAACCAATCAGCCCCAGCATTTT
J: TRBJ1-2; size: .; V: TRBV6-1; D: .; CDR3: CASSEAKVRISSNYGYTF; DNA: TGTGCCAGCAGTGAAGCAAAGGTCCGCATTTCTTCTAACTATGGCTACACCTTC
J: TRBJ1-4; size: few; V: TRBV12-3/TRBV12-4; D: TRBD1; CDR3: CASSFTTGRGKLFF; DNA: TGTGCCAGCAGTTTCACGACAGGGCGAGGAAAACTGTTTTTT
J: TRBJ2-2; size: .; V: TRBV20-1; D: .; CDR3: CSARGDRGGELFF; DNA: TGCAGTGCTAGGGGAGATCGAGGAGGGGAGCTGTTTTTT
J: TRBJ1-1; size: .; V: TRBV7-2; D: TRBD1; CDR3: CASSLRQGAMNTEAFF; DNA: TGTGCCAGCAGCCTCAGACAGGGGGCGATGAACACCGAAGCTTTCTTT
J: TRBJ1-6; size: .; V: TRBV28; D: .; CDR3: CASLWAGAYNSPLHF; DNA: TGTGCCAGCTTGTGGGCCGGAGCCTATAATTCACCCCTCCACTTT
J: TRBJ2-7; size: many; V: TRBV2; D: .; CDR3: CASSPNYEQYF; DNA: TGTGCCAGCAGTCCCAACTACGAGCAGTACTTC
J: TRBJ2-1; size: many; V: TRBV27; D: TRBD2; CDR3: CASSFRLAGDWYNEQFF; DNA: TGTGCCAGCAGTTTCAGACTAGCGGGAGACTGGTACAATGAGCAGTTCTTC
J: TRBJ2-7; size: few; V: TRBV20-1; D: TRBD2; CDR3: CSARVLAGAYEQYF; DNA: TGCAGTGCTAGAGTTCTAGCGGGAGCTTACGAGCAGTACTTC
J: TRBJ2-5; size: .; V: TRBV5-1; D: .; CDR3: CASSQGIGETQYF; DNA: TGCGCCAGCAGCCAGGGGATTGGAGAGACCCAGTACTTC
J: TRBJ2-1; size: many; V: TRBV6-5; D: .; CDR3: CASSARRVDEQFF; DNA: TGTGCCAGCAGTGCCCGACGAGTGGATGAGCAGTTCTTC
J: TRBJ2-3; size: .; V: TRBV3-1; D: TRBD1; CDR3: CASSHDRDRSTDTQYF; DNA: TGTGCCAGCAGTCACGACAGGGATCGTAGCACAGATACGCAGTATTTT
J: TRBJ2-3; size: .; V: TRBV20-1; D: .; CDR3: CSALGVDTQYF; DNA: TGCAGTGCACTAGGGGTTGATACGCAGTATTTT